What follows describes a single TCR beta chain. Its antigen is unknown. Unique molecular identifiers were incorporated during preparation of the TCRbeta library. TCRdb reprocessed the PCR reads via MiXCR and lists one record per CDR3 protein. The sample holds more than 500,000 distinct CDR3 sequences, 11% seen once. This entry comes from a study of T-cell reconstitution after alpha-beta-depleted transplantation in children. Study outcomes and limitations: The high TCRbeta diversity at day 60 in some patients came from surviving recipient T cells and thymic progenitors. Where alpha-beta T cells came from about two months after transplant was reportedly several hundred expanded graft clones.

The CDR3 runs to 19 residues. The V gene end was trimmed by 4 bases and the J gene end by 4 bases; junction bases not matched to a gene: 13. CDR1 and CDR2 from the germline V gene are SGHAT and FQDESV (reference sequence). This chain connects TRBV11-1 to TRBJ2-2; 12 bases align to TRBD2. The sequence came from a female patient aged 2-9 years who had a stem cell transplant for aplastic anemia, so the T cells may come from the graft donor. The specimen comprised PBMCs, mostly from graft donor cells, sampled 180 days after TCRalphabeta/CD19-depleted stem cell transplant. The CDR3 spells CASSYEGYTSGRSTGELFF. Written as DNA, the CDR3 is TGTGCCAGCAGCTACGAGGGGTATACTAGCGGGAGGAGCACCGGGGAGCTGTTTTTT.